Listed here is a single T cell receptor beta chain. The sample is drawn from a study of blood T cell repertoires in COVID-19. On the study more broadly: Specimens from acute and convalescent COVID-19 originated in the United States, Italy and Spain. The analysed material was cDNA or gDNA that came from T cells, B-cell-depleted T cells, or PBMCs.

Exposed enrollees encountered a COVID-19 case at some point within 2 weeks before study entry. Per the authors' pipeline: Nucleated cell counts were estimated from reference gene primer amplification. Only in-frame clones appear in the TCRdb table, and some are missing; sequencing was by immunoSEQ multiplex PCR. V and J calls plus clone size are reproduced from that table; the DNA served to infer D and trimming. The sample yields roughly 380,000 clones, about nine tenths seen once. Sequences were obtained from PBMCs or T cells enriched from blood (not recorded which). This clonotype was sampled from a woman aged 25 to 39 who had been exposed to COVID-19.

CDR3 bases: TGTGCCAGCACCCAGGGCACTAGCGGGACGGCCGGGGAGCTGTTTTTT. It translates to CASTQGTSGTAGELFF. The chain links TRBV3-1 (or the pseudogene TRBV3-2) to TRBJ2-2; 10 bases are a match to TRBD2. Losses at the gene ends were 7 bases for V and 6 bases for J; bases not matched to a gene: 11. Germline V gives CDR1 LGHDT, CDR2 YNNKEL (reference sequence). The CDR3 has 16 amino acids.